Listed below are T cell receptor beta chains from one sample, sequenced in a study of CD8 T cells in Susac syndrome. From the immunoSEQ multiplex PCR reads, TCRdb called clonotypes with MiXCR, one entry per CDR3 protein. This table has 100,000 to 150,000 distinct CDR3 sequences, more than 90% appearing once. Input material: CD8+ T cells from PBMCs. These receptors were collected from a human donor with Susac syndrome. The CDR3 runs from the conserved cysteine through the conserved F or W. A D gene is named only where the DNA matches it firmly. Size tells how often a clone was seen (once, few, many) or the class of an expanded clone, and some rows leave it out.

J gene: TRBJ2-1
D gene: NA
V gene: TRBV7-8
clone size: NA
CDR3 length: 15
CDR3 protein: CASSLGSSSYNEQFF
CDR3 DNA: TGTGCCAGCAGCCTCGGTAGCTCTTCCTACAATGAGCAGTTCTTC

J gene: TRBJ2-2
D gene: TRBD1
V gene: TRBV20-1
clone size: NA
CDR3 length: 13
CDR3 protein: CSVGDRDAGELFF
CDR3 DNA: TGCAGTGTCGGGGACAGGGATGCCGGGGAGCTGTTTTTT

J gene: TRBJ2-5
D gene: TRBD1
V gene: TRBV7-9
clone size: NA
CDR3 length: 15
CDR3 protein: CASGPDRGHQETQYF
CDR3 DNA: TGTGCCAGCGGCCCGGACAGGGGCCACCAAGAGACCCAGTACTTC

J gene: TRBJ2-1
D gene: NA
V gene: TRBV20-1
clone size: NA
CDR3 length: 16
CDR3 protein: CSASVAHLSSYNEQFF
CDR3 DNA: TGCAGTGCTAGTGTAGCCCACTTGAGCTCCTACAATGAGCAGTTCTTC

J gene: TRBJ1-2
D gene: TRBD1
V gene: TRBV27
clone size: once
CDR3 length: 15
CDR3 protein: CASSSPGTGPYGYTF
CDR3 DNA: TGTGCCAGCAGTTCCCCCGGGACAGGGCCCTATGGCTACACCTTC

J gene: TRBJ1-1
D gene: NA
V gene: TRBV7-9
clone size: NA
CDR3 length: 15
CDR3 protein: CASSLRADLNTEAFF
CDR3 DNA: TGTGCCAGCAGCTTACGAGCGGATCTGAACACTGAAGCTTTCTTT

J gene: TRBJ1-3
D gene: NA
V gene: TRBV6-5
clone size: NA
CDR3 length: 14
CDR3 protein: CASTDNPSGNTIYF
CDR3 DNA: TGTGCCAGCACCGATAACCCCTCTGGAAACACCATATATTTT

J gene: TRBJ1-5
D gene: NA
V gene: TRBV3-1
clone size: NA
CDR3 length: 13
CDR3 protein: CASSQEGLQPQHF
CDR3 DNA: TGTGCCAGCAGCCAAGAAGGGTTGCAGCCCCAGCATTTT

J gene: TRBJ2-1
D gene: TRBD2
V gene: TRBV12-3/TRBV12-4
clone size: NA
CDR3 length: 16
CDR3 protein: CASSFPLAGERNEQFF
CDR3 DNA: TGTGCCAGCAGTTTCCCACTAGCGGGAGAACGTAATGAGCAGTTCTTC

J gene: TRBJ2-7
D gene: TRBD2
V gene: TRBV4-1
clone size: once
CDR3 length: 15
CDR3 protein: CASSLSGGLSYEQYF
CDR3 DNA: TGCGCCAGCAGCCTAAGCGGGGGGCTCTCCTACGAGCAGTACTTC

J gene: TRBJ1-6
D gene: NA
V gene: TRBV20-1
clone size: NA
CDR3 length: 15
CDR3 protein: CSVPRGPAIGSPLHF
CDR3 DNA: TGCAGTGTTCCCCGCGGGCCGGCGATTGGTTCACCCCTCCACTTT

J gene: TRBJ1-1
D gene: NA
V gene: TRBV6-5
clone size: NA
CDR3 length: 15
CDR3 protein: CASRPQTGLNTEAFF
CDR3 DNA: TGTGCCAGCAGGCCCCAGACAGGTCTGAACACTGAAGCTTTCTTT

J gene: TRBJ1-5
D gene: TRBD1
V gene: TRBV6-5
clone size: NA
CDR3 length: 15
CDR3 protein: CASSQGTEKNQPQHF
CDR3 DNA: TGTGCCAGCAGTCAGGGGACAGAAAAGAATCAGCCCCAGCATTTT

J gene: TRBJ2-7
D gene: NA
V gene: TRBV9
clone size: NA
CDR3 length: 13
CDR3 protein: CASSVDGTFEQYF
CDR3 DNA: TGTGCCAGCAGCGTAGATGGGACTTTCGAGCAGTACTTC

J gene: TRBJ2-5
D gene: NA
V gene: TRBV6-4
clone size: NA
CDR3 length: 12
CDR3 protein: CASSDQGETQYF
CDR3 DNA: TGTGCCAGCAGTGACCAAGGCGAGACCCAGTACTTC

J gene: TRBJ2-7
D gene: TRBD1
V gene: TRBV28
clone size: NA
CDR3 length: 15
CDR3 protein: CASSFWDRDSYEQYF
CDR3 DNA: TGTGCCAGCAGTTTCTGGGACAGGGACTCCTACGAGCAGTACTTC

J gene: TRBJ2-7
D gene: NA
V gene: TRBV7-9
clone size: NA
CDR3 length: 15
CDR3 protein: CASSLGGTSMDEQYF
CDR3 DNA: TGTGCCAGCAGCTTAGGTGGGACCTCCATGGACGAGCAGTACTTC

J gene: TRBJ2-7
D gene: NA
V gene: TRBV7-9
clone size: NA
CDR3 length: 14
CDR3 protein: CASSRTGDGYEQYF
CDR3 DNA: TGTGCCAGCAGCAGGACGGGGGACGGCTACGAGCAGTACTTC

J gene: TRBJ1-1
D gene: TRBD1
V gene: TRBV29-1
clone size: NA
CDR3 length: 13
CDR3 protein: CSASGGVSTEAFF
CDR3 DNA: TGCAGCGCATCAGGGGGCGTGAGCACTGAAGCTTTCTTT

J gene: TRBJ2-5
D gene: NA
V gene: TRBV12-3/TRBV12-4
clone size: NA
CDR3 length: 12
CDR3 protein: CASSPNWETQYF
CDR3 DNA: TGTGCCAGCAGTCCCAACTGGGAGACCCAGTACTTC

J gene: TRBJ2-7
D gene: NA
V gene: TRBV7-9
clone size: NA
CDR3 length: 15
CDR3 protein: CASSSRRSGDYEQYF
CDR3 DNA: TGTGCCAGCAGCTCTAGACGGTCGGGGGACTACGAGCAGTACTTC

J gene: TRBJ2-1
D gene: NA
V gene: TRBV7-9
clone size: NA
CDR3 length: 15
CDR3 protein: CASSSNPQGHNEQFF
CDR3 DNA: TGTGCCAGCAGCAGCAATCCTCAGGGACACAATGAGCAGTTCTTC

J gene: TRBJ2-3
D gene: TRBD2
V gene: TRBV19
clone size: NA
CDR3 length: 16
CDR3 protein: CASSQAALAVTDTQYF
CDR3 DNA: TGTGCCAGTAGCCAAGCTGCCCTAGCGGTCACAGATACGCAGTATTTT

J gene: TRBJ2-2
D gene: NA
V gene: TRBV24-1
clone size: NA
CDR3 length: 14
CDR3 protein: CATSDSRDVGELFF
CDR3 DNA: TGTGCCACCAGTGACTCCAGGGACGTGGGGGAGCTGTTTTTT

J gene: TRBJ2-6
D gene: NA
V gene: TRBV4-3
clone size: NA
CDR3 length: 19
CDR3 protein: CASSQDLPGTDSGANVLTF
CDR3 DNA: TGCGCCAGCAGCCAAGATCTCCCAGGTACAGACTCTGGGGCCAACGTCCTGACTTTC

J gene: TRBJ1-2
D gene: NA
V gene: TRBV12-3/TRBV12-4
clone size: NA
CDR3 length: 14
CDR3 protein: CASSPRRENYGYTF
CDR3 DNA: TGTGCCAGCAGCCCCAGGAGGGAGAACTATGGCTACACCTTC

J gene: TRBJ2-1
D gene: NA
V gene: TRBV4-1
clone size: once
CDR3 length: 14
CDR3 protein: CASSQDRLQDEQFF
CDR3 DNA: TGCGCCAGCAGCCAAGATCGGCTGCAGGATGAGCAGTTCTTC

J gene: TRBJ1-2
D gene: NA
V gene: TRBV5-1
clone size: NA
CDR3 length: 15
CDR3 protein: CASTSAQGSKYGYTF
CDR3 DNA: TGCGCCAGCACCTCAGCGCAGGGGAGTAAATATGGCTACACCTTC

J gene: TRBJ2-1
D gene: TRBD2
V gene: TRBV2
clone size: NA
CDR3 length: 17
CDR3 protein: CASTSGGTSGPMDEQFF
CDR3 DNA: TGTGCCAGCACCTCCGGGGGGACTAGCGGCCCCATGGATGAGCAGTTCTTC

J gene: TRBJ2-7
D gene: NA
V gene: TRBV6-5
clone size: NA
CDR3 length: 12
CDR3 protein: CASSQSGYEQYF
CDR3 DNA: TGTGCCAGCAGCCAAAGCGGCTACGAGCAGTACTTC

J gene: TRBJ2-3
D gene: NA
V gene: TRBV7-2
clone size: NA
CDR3 length: 15
CDR3 protein: CASSLDSIDTDTQYF
CDR3 DNA: TGTGCCAGCAGCTTAGACTCTATCGACACAGATACGCAGTATTTT

J gene: TRBJ2-6
D gene: NA
V gene: TRBV4-3
clone size: NA
CDR3 length: 16
CDR3 protein: CASSQSQGAGANVLTF
CDR3 DNA: TGCGCCAGCAGCCAATCGCAGGGAGCTGGGGCCAACGTCCTGACTTTC

J gene: TRBJ1-1
D gene: NA
V gene: TRBV7-2
clone size: NA
CDR3 length: 16
CDR3 protein: CASSLEGRGGYTEAFF
CDR3 DNA: TGTGCCAGCAGCTTAGAGGGTAGGGGAGGATACACTGAAGCTTTCTTT

J gene: TRBJ1-5
D gene: NA
V gene: TRBV12-3/TRBV12-4
clone size: NA
CDR3 length: 17
CDR3 protein: CASSLGDGREVGQPQHF
CDR3 DNA: TGTGCCAGCAGTTTAGGGGACGGCAGGGAGGTTGGGCAGCCCCAGCATTTT

J gene: TRBJ2-1
D gene: TRBD2
V gene: TRBV7-8
clone size: NA
CDR3 length: 15
CDR3 protein: CASSSSGRAGNEQFF
CDR3 DNA: TGTGCCAGCAGCTCGAGCGGGAGGGCCGGCAATGAGCAGTTCTTC

J gene: TRBJ2-3
D gene: NA
V gene: TRBV4-2
clone size: NA
CDR3 length: 13
CDR3 protein: CASSPPLADTQYF
CDR3 DNA: TGTGCCAGCAGCCCCCCTTTAGCAGATACGCAGTATTTT

J gene: TRBJ1-1
D gene: TRBD1
V gene: TRBV4-3
clone size: NA
CDR3 length: 15
CDR3 protein: CASSQRQGAGTEAFF
CDR3 DNA: TGCGCCAGCAGCCAGAGGCAGGGGGCCGGGACTGAAGCTTTCTTT

J gene: TRBJ2-2
D gene: NA
V gene: TRBV20-1
clone size: once
CDR3 length: 11
CDR3 protein: CSALWAGELFF
CDR3 DNA: TGCAGTGCTCTTTGGGCCGGGGAGCTGTTTTTT

J gene: TRBJ1-1
D gene: NA
V gene: TRBV7-2
clone size: NA
CDR3 length: 14
CDR3 protein: CASSPWGDMSEAFF
CDR3 DNA: TGTGCCAGCAGCCCATGGGGTGACATGAGTGAAGCTTTCTTT

J gene: TRBJ2-5
D gene: NA
V gene: TRBV5-6
clone size: once
CDR3 length: 14
CDR3 protein: CASSSGLPPETQYF
CDR3 DNA: TGTGCCAGCAGCTCGGGACTCCCGCCCGAGACCCAGTACTTC

J gene: TRBJ2-7
D gene: TRBD1
V gene: TRBV12-3/TRBV12-4
clone size: NA
CDR3 length: 12
CDR3 protein: CASGAGGYEQYF
CDR3 DNA: TGTGCCAGCGGGGCAGGGGGCTACGAGCAGTACTTC

J gene: TRBJ1-5
D gene: NA
V gene: TRBV18
clone size: once
CDR3 length: 14
CDR3 protein: CASSTPTSNQPQHF
CDR3 DNA: TGTGCCAGCTCAACCCCGACCAGCAATCAGCCCCAGCATTTT

J gene: TRBJ2-7
D gene: TRBD2
V gene: TRBV6-6
clone size: NA
CDR3 length: 15
CDR3 protein: CASSGPGTSTYEQYF
CDR3 DNA: TGTGCCAGCAGTGGGCCCGGGACTAGTACCTACGAGCAGTACTTC

J gene: TRBJ2-3
D gene: TRBD2
V gene: TRBV19
clone size: NA
CDR3 length: 14
CDR3 protein: CASSYGSGGDTQYF
CDR3 DNA: TGTGCCAGTAGTTATGGTAGCGGGGGAGATACGCAGTATTTT

J gene: TRBJ2-3
D gene: NA
V gene: TRBV4-1
clone size: NA
CDR3 length: 14
CDR3 protein: CASSQPKAPRGQYF
CDR3 DNA: TGCGCCAGCAGCCAGCCCAAGGCCCCTCGGGGACAGTATTTT

J gene: TRBJ1-6
D gene: TRBD1
V gene: TRBV9
clone size: NA
CDR3 length: 15
CDR3 protein: CASSATGDDNSPLHF
CDR3 DNA: TGTGCCAGCAGCGCGACAGGGGATGATAATTCACCCCTCCACTTT